Below, 8 T cell receptor beta chains from the same sample are listed, as sequenced in a study of cytomegalovirus exposure and HLA in healthy donors. Assay: immunoSEQ multiplex PCR; the TCRdb copy retains only in-frame clones and omits some. The sample records about 140,000 clones, around 85% being singletons. The sample consisted of PBMCs. The receptors shown here come from a man between 18 and 35 years old in good health and CMV-seronegative.

The CDR3 DNA sequence: TGTGCCAGCAGATTTAGCGGAGGGGAGACCCAGTACTTC. Protein: CASRFSGGETQYF. The V and J genes are TRBV27 and TRBJ2-5, with D possibly TRBD2 on 6 matching bases. The CDR3 has 13 amino acids. Germline V gene data show CDR1 as MNHEY and CDR2 as SMNVEV (reference sequence). The V gene lost 6 bases and the J gene lost 5 bases, with 13 bases spanning the gap.

The chain joins TRBV4-3 to TRBJ1-2, with unresolved D. The germline CDR1 and CDR2 sequences are LGHNA and YSLEER. There are 14 residues in the CDR3. Trimming removed 4 bases from V and 7 bases from J, with 16 bases in between. CDR3 nucleotide sequence: TGCGCCAGCAGCCCCTCCGAGGACGGGATTGGCTACACCTTC. Residues: CASSPSEDGIGYTF.

CDR3 sequence reads: CASSQGISYEQYF. The CDR3, as DNA: TGTGCCAGCTCTCAGGGGATCTCCTACGAGCAGTACTTC. The chain joins TRBV19 to TRBJ2-7; maybe TRBD1 (6 bases). Trimming pared 9 bases from V and 0 bases from J, leaving 12 bases between. Germline-derived CDR1 and CDR2 are LNHDA and SQIVND (reference sequence). This CDR3 has 13 residues.

The chain uses TRBV6-5 and TRBJ1-5; possibly TRBD1 for D (5 bases). In germline, CDR1 is MNHEY, CDR2 SVGAGI. The CDR3 runs to 13 residues. V was shortened by 4 bases and J by 5 bases, with 9 bases between the two germline ends. The CDR3 loop is CASSSKGYQPQHF. CDR3 in DNA: TGTGCCAGCAGTTCCAAGGGGTATCAGCCCCAGCATTTT.

This clone appeared once. The chain carries TRBV6-5 and TRBJ2-1, with D perhaps TRBD2 (6 bases). V shed 6 bases and J shed 2 bases, with 11 bases lying between them. This CDR3 spans 14 amino acids. Per germline, CDR1 MNHEY and CDR2 SVGAGI. As DNA, the CDR3 is TGTGCCAGCAGCGCGGGATATACCTACAATGAGCAGTTCTTC. It codes for CASSAGYTYNEQFF.

The chain employs TRBV18 and TRBJ2-1; D not certain. The length of the CDR3 is 14 residues. The germline V gene has CDR1 KGHSH and CDR2 LQKENI. Trimming stripped 3 bases from V and 8 bases from J, with 14 bases between. CDR3 in DNA: TGTGCCAGCTCACCCCAGATAAGTACCGATGAGCAGTTCTTC. Protein: CASSPQISTDEQFF.

Here the CDR3 DNA reads TGTGCCAGCAGCTTATTTGGGACAGCCACTGAAGCTTTCTTT. It is translated as CASSLFGTATEAFF. The J gene is TRBJ1-1, the V gene TRBV11-2, with 7 bases matching TRBD1. CDR3 length equals 14 residues. The J segment lost 4 bases and the V segment lost 2 bases, leaving 4 bases of the junction unmatched. CDR1 SGHAT and CDR2 FQNNGV come from the germline V gene.

The chain links TRBV4-1 to TRBJ2-3, with TRBD1 matching 10 bases. J was trimmed by 5 bases and V by 4 bases; bases with no gene match: 6. Per germline, CDR1 MGHRA and CDR2 YSYEKL. CDR3 length: 15 amino acids. The CDR3 region has the DNA TGCGCCAGCAGCCCGGAAGGGACAGGGGTAGATACGCAGTATTTT. It codes for CASSPEGTGVDTQYF.